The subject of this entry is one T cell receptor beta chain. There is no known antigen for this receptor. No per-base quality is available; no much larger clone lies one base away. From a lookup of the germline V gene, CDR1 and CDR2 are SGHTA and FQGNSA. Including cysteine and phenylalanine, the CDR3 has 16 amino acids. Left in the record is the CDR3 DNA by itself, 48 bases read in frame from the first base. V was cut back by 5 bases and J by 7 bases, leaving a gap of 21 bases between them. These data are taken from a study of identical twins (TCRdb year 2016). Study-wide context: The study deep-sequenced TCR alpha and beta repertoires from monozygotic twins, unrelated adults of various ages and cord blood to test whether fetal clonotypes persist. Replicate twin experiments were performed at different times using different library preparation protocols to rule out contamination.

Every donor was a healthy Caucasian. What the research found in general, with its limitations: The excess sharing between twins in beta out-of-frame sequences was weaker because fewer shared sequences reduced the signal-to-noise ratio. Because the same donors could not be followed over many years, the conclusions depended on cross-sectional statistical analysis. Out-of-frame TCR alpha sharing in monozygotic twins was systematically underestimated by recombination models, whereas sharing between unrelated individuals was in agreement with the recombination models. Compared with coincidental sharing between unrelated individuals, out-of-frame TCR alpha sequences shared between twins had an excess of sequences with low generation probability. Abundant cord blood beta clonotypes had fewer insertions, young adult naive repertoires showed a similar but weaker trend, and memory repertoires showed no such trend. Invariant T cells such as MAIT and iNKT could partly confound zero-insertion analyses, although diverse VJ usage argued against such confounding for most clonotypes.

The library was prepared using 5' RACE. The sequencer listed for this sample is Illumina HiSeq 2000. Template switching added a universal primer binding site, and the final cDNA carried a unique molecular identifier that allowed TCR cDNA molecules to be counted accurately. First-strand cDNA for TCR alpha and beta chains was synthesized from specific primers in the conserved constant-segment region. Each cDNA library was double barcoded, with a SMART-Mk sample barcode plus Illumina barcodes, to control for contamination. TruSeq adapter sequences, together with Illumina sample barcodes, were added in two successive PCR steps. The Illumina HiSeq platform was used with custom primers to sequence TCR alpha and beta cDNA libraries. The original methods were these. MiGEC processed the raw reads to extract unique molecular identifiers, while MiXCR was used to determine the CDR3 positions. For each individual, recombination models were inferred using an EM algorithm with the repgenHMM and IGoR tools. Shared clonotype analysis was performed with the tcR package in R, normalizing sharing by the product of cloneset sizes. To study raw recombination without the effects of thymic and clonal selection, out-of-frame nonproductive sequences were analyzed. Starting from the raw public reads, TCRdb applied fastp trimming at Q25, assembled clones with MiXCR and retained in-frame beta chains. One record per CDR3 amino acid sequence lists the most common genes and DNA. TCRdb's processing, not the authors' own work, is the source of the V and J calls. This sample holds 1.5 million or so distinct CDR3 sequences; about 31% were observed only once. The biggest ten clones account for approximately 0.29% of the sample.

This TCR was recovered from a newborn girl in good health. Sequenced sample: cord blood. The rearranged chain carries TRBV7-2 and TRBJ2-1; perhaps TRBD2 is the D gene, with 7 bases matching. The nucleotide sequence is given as TGTGCCAGCAGCGTAGGGTCTAGGGGGGGCCAGAATGAGCAGTTCTTC. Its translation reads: CASSVGSRGGQNEQFF.